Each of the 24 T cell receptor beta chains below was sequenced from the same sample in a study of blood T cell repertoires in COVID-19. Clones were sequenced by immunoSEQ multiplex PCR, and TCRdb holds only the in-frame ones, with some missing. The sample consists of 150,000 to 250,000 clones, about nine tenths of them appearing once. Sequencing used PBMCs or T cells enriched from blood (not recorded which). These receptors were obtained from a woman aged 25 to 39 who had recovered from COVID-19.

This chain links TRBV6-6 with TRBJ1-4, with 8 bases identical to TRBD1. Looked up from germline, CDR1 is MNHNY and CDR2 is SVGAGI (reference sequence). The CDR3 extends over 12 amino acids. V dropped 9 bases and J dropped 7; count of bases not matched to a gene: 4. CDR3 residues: CASKQGGEKLFF. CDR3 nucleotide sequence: TGTGCCAGTAAACAGGGGGGTGAAAAACTGTTTTTT.

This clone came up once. The CDR3 is CASSSGWTQPQHF. In DNA form, the CDR3 reads TGTGCCAGCAGCTCAGGGTGGACTCAGCCCCAGCATTTT. The chain employs TRBV3-1 (or the pseudogene TRBV3-2) and TRBJ1-5; D may be TRBD1 (5 bases). Germline CDR1 reads LGHDT; CDR2 reads YNNKEL (reference sequence). The CDR3 has 13 amino acids. V was pared by 5 bases and J by 6 bases, with 11 bases between.

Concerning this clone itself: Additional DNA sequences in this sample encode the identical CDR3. The CDR3 reads CASSLDRFSGNTIYF. The CDR3 bases are TGTGCCAGCAGCTTGGACAGATTCTCTGGAAACACCATATATTTT. The chain joins TRBV11-3 to TRBJ1-3; D is possibly TRBD1 (6 bases). V was pared by 3 bases and J by 0 bases, with 9 bases between. Germline CDR1 SGHNT, CDR2 YENEEA. The CDR3 has 15 amino acids.

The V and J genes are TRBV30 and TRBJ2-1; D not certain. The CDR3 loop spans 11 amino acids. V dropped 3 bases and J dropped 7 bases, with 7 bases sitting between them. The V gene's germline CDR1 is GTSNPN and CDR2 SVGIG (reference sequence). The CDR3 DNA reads TGTGCCTGGAGGTACCTAAATGAGCAGTTCTTC. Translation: CAWRYLNEQFF.

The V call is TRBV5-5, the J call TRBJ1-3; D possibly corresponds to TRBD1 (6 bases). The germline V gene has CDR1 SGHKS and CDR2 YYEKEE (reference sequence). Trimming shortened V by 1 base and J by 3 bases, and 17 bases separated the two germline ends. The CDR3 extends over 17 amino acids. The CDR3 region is CASSLTPGQNDGNTIYF. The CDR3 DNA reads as TGTGCCAGCAGCTTGACCCCTGGACAGAACGATGGAAACACCATATATTTT. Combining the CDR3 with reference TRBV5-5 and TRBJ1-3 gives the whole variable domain DAGVTQSPTHLIKTRGQQVTLRCSPISGHKSVSWYQQVLGQGPQFIFQYYEKEERGRGNFPDRFSARQFPNYSSELNVNALLLGDSALYLCASSLTPGQNDGNTIYFGEGSWLTVV.

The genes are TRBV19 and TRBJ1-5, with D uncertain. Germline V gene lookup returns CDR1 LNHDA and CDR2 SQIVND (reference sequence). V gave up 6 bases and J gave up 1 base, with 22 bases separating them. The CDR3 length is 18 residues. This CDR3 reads CASSHHGIPIRSNQPQHF. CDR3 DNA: TGTGCCAGTAGCCATCATGGTATTCCGATTAGAAGCAATCAGCCCCAGCATTTT.

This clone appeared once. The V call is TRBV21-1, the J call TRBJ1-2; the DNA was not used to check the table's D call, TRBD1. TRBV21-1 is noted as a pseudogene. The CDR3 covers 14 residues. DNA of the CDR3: TGTGCCAGCAGCGCCGAAGACAGGGGAGGTGGCTACACCTTC. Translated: CASSAEDRGGGYTF.

The CDR3 loop is CATSDRDRESGELFF. CDR3 in DNA: TGTGCCACCAGTGATCGGGACAGGGAATCCGGGGAGCTGTTTTTT. The chain has TRBV24-1 and TRBJ2-2; 9 nucleotides align to TRBD1. Germline trimming cut 3 bases from V and 6 bases from J; bases unmatched to any gene: 4. Germline V gene lookup returns CDR1 KGHDR and CDR2 SFDVKD. The CDR3 totals 15 residues.

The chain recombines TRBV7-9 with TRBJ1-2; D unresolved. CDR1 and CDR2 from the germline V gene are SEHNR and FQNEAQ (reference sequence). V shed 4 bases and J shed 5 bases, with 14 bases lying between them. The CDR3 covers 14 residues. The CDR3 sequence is CASSYPATTYGYTF. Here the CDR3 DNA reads TGTGCCAGCAGCTACCCCGCCACGACATATGGCTACACCTTC.

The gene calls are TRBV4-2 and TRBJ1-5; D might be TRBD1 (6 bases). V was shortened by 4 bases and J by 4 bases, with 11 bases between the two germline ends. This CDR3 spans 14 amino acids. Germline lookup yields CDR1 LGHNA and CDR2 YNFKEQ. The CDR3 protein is CASSLGRGNQPQHF. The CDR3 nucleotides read TGTGCCAGCAGCCTGGGGAGGGGGAATCAGCCCCAGCATTTT.

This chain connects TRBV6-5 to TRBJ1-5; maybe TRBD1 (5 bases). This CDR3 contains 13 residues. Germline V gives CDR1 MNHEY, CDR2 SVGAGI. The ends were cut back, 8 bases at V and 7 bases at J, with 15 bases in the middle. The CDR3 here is CASREQGGQPQHF. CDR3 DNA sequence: TGTGCCAGCCGGGAGCAGGGAGGGCAGCCCCAGCATTTT.

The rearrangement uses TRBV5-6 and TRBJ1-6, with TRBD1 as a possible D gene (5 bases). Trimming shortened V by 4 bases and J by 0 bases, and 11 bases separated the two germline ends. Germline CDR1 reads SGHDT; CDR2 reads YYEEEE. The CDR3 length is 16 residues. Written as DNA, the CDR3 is TGTGCCAGCAGCCTCCGGACAAACTCCTATAATTCACCCCTCCACTTT. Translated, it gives CASSLRTNSYNSPLHF.

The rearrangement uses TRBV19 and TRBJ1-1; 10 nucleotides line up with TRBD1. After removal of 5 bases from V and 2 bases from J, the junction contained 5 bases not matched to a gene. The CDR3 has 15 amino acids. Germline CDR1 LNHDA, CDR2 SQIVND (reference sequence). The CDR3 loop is CASSPWDRGNTEAFF. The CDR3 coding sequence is TGTGCCAGTAGTCCCTGGGACAGGGGAAACACTGAAGCTTTCTTT. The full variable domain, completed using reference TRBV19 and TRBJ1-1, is DGGITQSPKYLFRKEGQNVTLSCEQNLNHDAMYWYRQDPGQGLRLIYYSQIVNDFQKGDIAEGYSVSREKKESFPLTVTSAQKNPTAFYLCASSPWDRGNTEAFFGQGTRLTVV.

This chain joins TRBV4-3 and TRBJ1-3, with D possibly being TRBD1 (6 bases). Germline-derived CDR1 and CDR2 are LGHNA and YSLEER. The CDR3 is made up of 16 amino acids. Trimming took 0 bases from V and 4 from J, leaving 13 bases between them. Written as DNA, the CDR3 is TGCGCCAGCAGCCAAGATCTCCAGGGGTCCGGAAACACCATATATTTT. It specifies CASSQDLQGSGNTIYF.

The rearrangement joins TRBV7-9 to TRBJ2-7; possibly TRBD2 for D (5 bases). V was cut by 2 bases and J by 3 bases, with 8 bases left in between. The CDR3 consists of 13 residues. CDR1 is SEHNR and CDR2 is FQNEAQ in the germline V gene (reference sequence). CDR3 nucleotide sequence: TGTGCCAGCAGCTTAACTAGTTTCTACGAGCAGTACTTC. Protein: CASSLTSFYEQYF.

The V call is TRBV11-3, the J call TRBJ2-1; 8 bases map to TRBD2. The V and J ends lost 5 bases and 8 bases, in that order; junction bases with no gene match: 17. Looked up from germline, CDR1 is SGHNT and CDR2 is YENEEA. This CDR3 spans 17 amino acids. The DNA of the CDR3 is TGTGCCAGCAGCCCCCGATCGGGAATAGCGGGAAGACATGAGCAGTTCTTC. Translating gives CASSPRSGIAGRHEQFF.

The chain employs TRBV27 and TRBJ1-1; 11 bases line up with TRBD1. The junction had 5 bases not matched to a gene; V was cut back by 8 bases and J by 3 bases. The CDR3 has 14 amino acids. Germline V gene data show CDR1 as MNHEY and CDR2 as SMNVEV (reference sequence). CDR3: CASSRTGGYTEAFF. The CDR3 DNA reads TGTGCCAGCTCCAGGACAGGGGGCTACACTGAAGCTTTCTTT.

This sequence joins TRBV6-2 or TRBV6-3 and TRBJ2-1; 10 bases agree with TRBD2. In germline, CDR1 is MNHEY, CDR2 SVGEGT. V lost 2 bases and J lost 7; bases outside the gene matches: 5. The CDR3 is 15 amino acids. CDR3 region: CASSYGELAGNEQFF. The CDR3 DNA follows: TGTGCCAGCAGTTACGGTGAACTAGCGGGAAATGAGCAGTTCTTC.

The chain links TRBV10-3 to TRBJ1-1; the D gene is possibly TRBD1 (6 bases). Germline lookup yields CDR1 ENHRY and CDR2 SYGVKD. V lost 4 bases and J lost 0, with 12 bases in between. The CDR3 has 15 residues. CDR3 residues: CAISVSQGLNTEAFF. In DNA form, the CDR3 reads TGTGCCATCAGTGTGAGTCAGGGGCTGAACACTGAAGCTTTCTTT.

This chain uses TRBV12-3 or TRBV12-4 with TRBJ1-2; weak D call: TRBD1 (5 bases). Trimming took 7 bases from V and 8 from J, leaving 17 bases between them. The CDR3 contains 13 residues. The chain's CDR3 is CASTRGGIGGYTF. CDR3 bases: TGTGCCAGCACCCGGGGGGGGATCGGGGGCTACACCTTC.

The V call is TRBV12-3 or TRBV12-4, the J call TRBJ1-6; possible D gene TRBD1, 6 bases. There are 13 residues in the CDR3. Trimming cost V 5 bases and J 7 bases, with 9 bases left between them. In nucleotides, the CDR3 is TGTGCCAGCAGTCACAGGGAGAATTCACCCCTCCACTTT. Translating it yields CASSHRENSPLHF.

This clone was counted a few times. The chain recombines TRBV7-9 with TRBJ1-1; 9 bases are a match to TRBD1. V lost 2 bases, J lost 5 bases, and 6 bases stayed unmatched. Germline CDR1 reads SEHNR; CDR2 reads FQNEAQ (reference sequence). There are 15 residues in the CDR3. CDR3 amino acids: CASSLRATGGTEAFF. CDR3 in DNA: TGTGCCAGCAGCTTACGGGCGACAGGGGGGACTGAAGCTTTCTTT.

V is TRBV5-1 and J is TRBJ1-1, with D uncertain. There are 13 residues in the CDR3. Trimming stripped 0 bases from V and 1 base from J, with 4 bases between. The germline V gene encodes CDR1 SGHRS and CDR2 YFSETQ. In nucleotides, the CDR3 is TGCGCCAGCAGCTTGGCCCGGAACACTGAAGCTTTCTTT. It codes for CASSLARNTEAFF.

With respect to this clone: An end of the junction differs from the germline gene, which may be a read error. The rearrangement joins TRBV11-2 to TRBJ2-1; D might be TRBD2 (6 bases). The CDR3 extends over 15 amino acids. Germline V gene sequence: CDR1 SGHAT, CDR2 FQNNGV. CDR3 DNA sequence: TGTGCCAGCAGTTTAGCGGAAACTATTTACAATGAGCAGTTCTTC. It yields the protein CASSLAETIYNEQFF.